The 10 T cell receptor beta chains given below trace back to one sample, sequenced in a study of blood T cells in healthy people across ages. The second PCR ran about 6 to 12 cycles with a sample-barcoded 5' primer and J-beta primers. TCRdb passed the 5' RACE reads through MiXCR, listing each CDR3 protein once. Of about 970,000 distinct CDR3 sequences in the sample, roughly 47% were seen once. What was sequenced was blood. These receptors were obtained from a woman aged 55-75 years in good health.

The chain couples TRBV14 to TRBJ2-1; TRBD2 aligns across 7 bases. With 1 base clipped from V and 3 bases from J, the junction kept 9 bases outside the gene matches. Germline V gives CDR1 SGHDN, CDR2 FVKESK. The CDR3 is 17 amino acids. The CDR3 region is CASSQVKGLAVYNEQFF. In DNA form, the CDR3 reads TGTGCCAGCAGCCAAGTTAAAGGGCTAGCGGTCTACAATGAGCAGTTCTTC.

This clonotype was detected a few times. The chain recombines TRBV25-1 with TRBJ2-7; 8 positions agree with TRBD1. The CDR3 totals 13 residues. Germline loops: CDR1 MGHDK, CDR2 SYGVNS. V gave up 9 bases and J gave up 2 bases; unmatched junction bases: 6. CDR3 in DNA: TGTGCCAGTGGACAGGGTGTTACCTACGAGCAGTACTTC. It is translated as CASGQGVTYEQYF.

This clonotype was seen more than once but under ten times. The chain couples TRBV6-5 to TRBJ1-2; D might be TRBD1 (6 bases). This CDR3 has 14 residues. The germline gives CDR1 MNHEY, CDR2 SVGAGI. Between the trimmed V and J ends, which lost 5 bases and 4 bases, there was a span of 14 bases. CDR3 bases: TGTGCCAGCAGTAAGGACAGAGAAGGCTATGGCTACACCTTC. The encoded protein is CASSKDREGYGYTF.

The chain couples TRBV5-1 to TRBJ1-5; 7 bases are a match to TRBD1. CDR1 is SGHRS and CDR2 is YFSETQ in the germline V gene. This CDR3 has 15 residues. J gave up 5 bases and V 1 base, and 6 bases lay outside the gene matches. The CDR3 region is CASSLTGDGHQPQHF. The DNA of the CDR3 is TGCGCCAGCAGCTTGACAGGGGATGGGCATCAGCCCCAGCATTTT.

The CDR3 DNA reads TGTGCCAGCAGAGGCCCCCTCGTACCTGGGGCCAACGTCCTGACTTTC. This sequence encodes CASRGPLVPGANVLTF. The chain combines TRBV6-1 with TRBJ2-6; D is unclear. This CDR3 is built from 16 residues. V was clipped by 6 bases and J by 2 bases, with 14 bases between them. Germline CDR1 MNHNS, CDR2 SASEGT.

V is TRBV28 and J is TRBJ1-6; 7 bases are a match to TRBD1. V dropped 5 bases and J dropped 5; count of bases not matched to a gene: 9. The CDR3 length is 16 residues. Germline values: CDR1 MDHEN, CDR2 SYDVKM. The chain's CDR3 is CASSQQGKVDNSPLHF. The CDR3 DNA reads as TGTGCCAGCAGTCAACAGGGGAAGGTAGATAATTCACCCCTCCACTTT.

The genes are TRBV9 and TRBJ2-7; TRBD1 matches at 9 bases. CDR3 size: 16 residues. In germline, CDR1 is SGDLS, CDR2 YYNGEE. After removal of 4 bases from V and 5 bases from J, the junction contained 13 bases not matched to a gene. This CDR3 is CASSLNRDRETHEQYF. CDR3 bases: TGTGCCAGCAGCTTGAACCGGGACAGGGAGACCCACGAGCAGTACTTC.

This chain uses TRBV15 with TRBJ2-3; D possibly corresponds to TRBD2 (6 bases). The CDR3 loop spans 16 amino acids. Trimming pared 0 bases from V and 0 bases from J, leaving 10 bases between. The V gene's germline CDR1 is LNHNV and CDR2 YYDKDF (reference sequence). DNA for the CDR3: TGTGCCACCAGCAGAGATCCGGGGGTTAGCACAGATACGCAGTATTTT. Its protein product is CATSRDPGVSTDTQYF.

This clonotype was found a few times. One end of the junction varies from germline; a read error may be responsible. The chain carries TRBV13 and TRBJ2-3; TRBD1 aligns across 11 bases. The length of the CDR3 is 16 residues. CDR1 and CDR2 from the germline V gene are PRHDT and FYEKMQ (reference sequence). CDR3 residues: CVSSLAQDRGQDTQYF. The CDR3 DNA sequence: TGTGTCAGCAGCTTAGCCCAGGACAGGGGGCAGGATACGCAGTATTTT.

The V and J genes are TRBV6-6 and TRBJ2-7, with 8 bases identical to TRBD1. CDR1 MNHNY and CDR2 SVGAGI come from the germline V gene (reference sequence). V shed 5 bases and J 1 base; nucleotides not matched to a gene: 7. The CDR3 loop spans 15 amino acids. The CDR3 loop reads CASSKPGQASYEQYF. CDR3 in DNA: TGTGCCAGCAGTAAACCGGGACAGGCGTCCTACGAGCAGTACTTC.